These 2 T cell receptor beta chains were sequenced from one sample in a study of OX40 agonist ivuxolimab in advanced cancers. Libraries were built with the immunoSEQ multiplex PCR assay. TCRdb retrieved this table from immuneACCESS and kept in-frame rearrangements only. Not all clones are present; in checked studies, unresolved V genes account for under half, and no reason is known for the remainder. Here the sample has some 85,000 clones; 70% to 90% occur a single time. Around 0.29% of the sample comes from the top ten. Material: CD4+ or CD8+ T cells sorted from blood, obtained in a trial of the OX40 agonist ivuxolimab. These receptors were taken from an adult with an advanced solid tumor such as melanoma, head and neck, liver or kidney cancer.

This sequence joins TRBV4-2 and TRBJ1-2; 7 bases agree with TRBD1. Germline V gene data show CDR1 as LGHNA and CDR2 as YNFKEQ. CDR3 size: 15 residues. Trimming cost V 4 bases and J 4 bases; bases outside gene matches: 9. The DNA for the CDR3 is TGTGCCAGCAGCCGAGACCGGGACAGCGCCTATGGCTACACCTTC. Its translation is CASSRDRDSAYGYTF.

The chain has TRBV19 and TRBJ1-3; D possibly corresponds to TRBD1 (5 bases). CDR1 and CDR2 from the germline V gene are LNHDA and SQIVND (reference sequence). Trimming took 3 bases from V and 4 from J, leaving 10 bases between them. This CDR3 has 14 amino acids. The CDR3 DNA reads TGTGCCAGTAGTATCGTCCAGGGAGGAAACACCATATATTTT. Its protein product is CASSIVQGGNTIYF.